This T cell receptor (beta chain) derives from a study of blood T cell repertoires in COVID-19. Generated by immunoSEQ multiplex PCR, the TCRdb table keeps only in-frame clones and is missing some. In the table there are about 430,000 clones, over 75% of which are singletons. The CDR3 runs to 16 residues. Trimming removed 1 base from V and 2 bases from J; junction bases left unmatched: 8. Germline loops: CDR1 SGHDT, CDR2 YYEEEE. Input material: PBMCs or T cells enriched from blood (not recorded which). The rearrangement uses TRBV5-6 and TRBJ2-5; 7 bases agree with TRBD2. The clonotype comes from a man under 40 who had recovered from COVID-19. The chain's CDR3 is CASSLRSGTSQETQYF. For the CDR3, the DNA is TGTGCCAGCAGCTTGCGGAGCGGGACGTCTCAAGAGACCCAGTACTTC.